Sequencing of this T cell receptor beta chain was carried out in a study of T cells in Graves' hyperthyroidism and ophthalmopathy. A few counts support this clonotype. With 7 bases removed from V and 7 bases from J, the gap between germline ends came to 23 bases. The CDR3 consists of 15 residues. Germline loops: CDR1 MDHEN, CDR2 SYDVKM. Amplified TCR beta CDR3 regions derived from RNA transcripts. In the first-round RT-PCR of the TCR CDR3, the HTBI primer set was used. TCRdb re-analysed the multiplex PCR reads in MiXCR, keeping a single row per CDR3 protein. The sample holds approximately 690,000 distinct CDR3 sequences, more than 12% seen once.

The sequencing sample was made of blood. The V gene is TRBV28, the J gene TRBJ2-7, with a tentative D call TRBD2 (6 bases). The clonotype comes from a woman aged 50 to 60 with Graves' ophthalmopathy. The CDR3 DNA is TGTGCCAGCAATACCATTAACGACTTTGCGGGAGAGCAGTACTTC. Translation gives CASNTINDFAGEQYF.